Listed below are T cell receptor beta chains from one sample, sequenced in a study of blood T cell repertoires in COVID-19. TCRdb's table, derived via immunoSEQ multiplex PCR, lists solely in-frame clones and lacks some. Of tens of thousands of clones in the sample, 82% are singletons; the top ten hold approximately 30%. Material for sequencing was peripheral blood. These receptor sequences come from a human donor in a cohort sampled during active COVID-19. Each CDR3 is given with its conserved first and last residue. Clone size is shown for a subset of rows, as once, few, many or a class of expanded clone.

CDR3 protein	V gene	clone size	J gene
CASSQEPTYRGPTYEQYF	TRBV3-1/TRBV3-2	-	TRBJ2-7
CASSSRGLGNTIYF	TRBV6-6	-	TRBJ1-3
CATSRVGQVDETQYF	TRBV15	-	TRBJ2-5
CASTADRAEGAFF	TRBV11-2	once	TRBJ1-1
CASSTSPDTQYF	TRBV12-3/TRBV12-4	-	TRBJ2-3
CASSLRTVLSYEQYF	TRBV28	-	TRBJ2-7
CASSRRGTLTGELFF	TRBV18	-	TRBJ2-2
CASSESPQEVAFF	TRBV25-1	many	TRBJ1-1
CASSSQGDGNTIYF	TRBV5-1	-	TRBJ1-3
CASSRQLMNTEAFF	TRBV5-1	many	TRBJ1-1
CASSPFPGTPNSPLHF	TRBV9	once	TRBJ1-6
CASSLATYRVTNEKLFF	TRBV7-9	few	TRBJ1-4
CASSESTGAPNVLTF	TRBV10-1	few	TRBJ2-6
CASSLANRGPYNEQFF	TRBV5-1	-	TRBJ2-1
CASSQQGGTGELFF	TRBV3-1/TRBV3-2	-	TRBJ2-2
CSVEGSVDNEQFF	TRBV29-1	-	TRBJ2-1
CASSDRGDPRGNEQFF	TRBV3-1/TRBV3-2	-	TRBJ2-1
CASSVQGQNTEAFF	TRBV5-1	-	TRBJ1-1
CASSPGVWAAAFF	TRBV19	-	TRBJ1-1
CASSTGGSNQPQHF	TRBV4-1	-	TRBJ1-5
CASSPGDSYEQYF	TRBV5-4	few	TRBJ2-7
CASSPPLVANYGYTF	TRBV28	few	TRBJ1-2
CASSLRQGASYGYTF	TRBV7-9	-	TRBJ1-2
CASSLDRGGYNEQFF	TRBV9	-	TRBJ2-1
CASRLGPRDTEAFF	TRBV5-1	-	TRBJ1-1
CASSQDRRHGRGNYGYTF	TRBV3-1/TRBV3-2	-	TRBJ1-2
CASSPRWPGRNYGYTF	TRBV11-2	-	TRBJ1-2
CASTRGSTDTQYF	TRBV12-3/TRBV12-4	-	TRBJ2-3
CASSQVRGPSYNEQFF	TRBV4-1	once	TRBJ2-1
CASSLWGAQYF	TRBV7-6	-	TRBJ2-3
CASSEQGSPSGNTIYF	TRBV2	-	TRBJ1-3
CAWRPLGTGGGTEAFF	TRBV30	-	TRBJ1-1
CASSSTGFVYNEQFF	TRBV18	-	TRBJ2-1
CASDPGQAFYGYTF	TRBV5-8	-	TRBJ1-2
CASSLGDRGEAFF	TRBV5-1	-	TRBJ1-1
CASSLAQTQYF	TRBV11-2	-	TRBJ2-5
CASRLGTSGSVLSYEQYF	TRBV5-1	few	TRBJ2-7
CASSARGPNYGYTF	TRBV19	-	TRBJ1-2
CASSQDTRRTGGQSPLHF	TRBV4-2	few	TRBJ1-6
CASSQQSYEQYF	TRBV2	-	TRBJ2-7
CASSGSGVYNSPLHF	TRBV5-4	-	TRBJ1-6
CASTVRLAGNQETQYF	TRBV5-4	-	TRBJ2-5
CASSQDGGAYGYTF	TRBV3-1/TRBV3-2	-	TRBJ1-2